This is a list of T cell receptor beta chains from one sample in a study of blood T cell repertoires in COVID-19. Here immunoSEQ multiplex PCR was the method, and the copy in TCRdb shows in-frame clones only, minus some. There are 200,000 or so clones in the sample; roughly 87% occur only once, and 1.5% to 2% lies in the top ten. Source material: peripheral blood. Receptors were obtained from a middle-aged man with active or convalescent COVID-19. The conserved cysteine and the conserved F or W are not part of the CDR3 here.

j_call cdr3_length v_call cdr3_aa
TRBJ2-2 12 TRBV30 AWAGGFSTGELF
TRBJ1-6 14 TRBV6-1 ASSEQGVRNNSPLH
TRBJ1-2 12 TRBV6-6 ASSYPGRDYGYT
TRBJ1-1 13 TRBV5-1 ASSPGQGWDTEAF
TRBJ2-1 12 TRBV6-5 ASSHGGGYNEQF
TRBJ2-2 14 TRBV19 ASSSRDRGRTGELF
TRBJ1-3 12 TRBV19 ASSLDRGPNTIY
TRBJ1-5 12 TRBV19 ASSMTGDYQPQH
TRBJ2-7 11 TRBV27 ASSLGGGIEQY
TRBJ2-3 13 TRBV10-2 ASSEGDRGADTQY
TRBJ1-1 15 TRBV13 ASSYTGTEFQNTEAF
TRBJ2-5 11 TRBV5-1 ASTAWAGETQY
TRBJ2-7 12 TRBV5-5 ASSWDSLSYEQY
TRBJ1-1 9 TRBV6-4 ASSDGGEAF
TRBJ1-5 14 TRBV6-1 ASSESQGGSNQPQH
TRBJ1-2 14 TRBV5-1 ASSLEGQGRNYGYT
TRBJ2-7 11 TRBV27 ASSLGGPYEQY
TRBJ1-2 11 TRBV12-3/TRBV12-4 ASSLGSNYGYT
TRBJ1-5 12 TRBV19 ASRTQGISQPQH
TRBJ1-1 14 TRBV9 ASSGKGGALGAEAF
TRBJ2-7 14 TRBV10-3 AISEGGGLSSYEQY
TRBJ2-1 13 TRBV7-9 ASSRPADDYNEQF
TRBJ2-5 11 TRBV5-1 ASSSGQSETQY
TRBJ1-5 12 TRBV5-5 ASSLAAVNQPQH
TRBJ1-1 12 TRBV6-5 ASSLGTGYTEAF
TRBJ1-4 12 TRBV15 ATSSRWSNEKLF
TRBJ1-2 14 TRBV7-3 ASSLTPQSANYGYT
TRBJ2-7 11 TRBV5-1 ASSPGTGFEQY